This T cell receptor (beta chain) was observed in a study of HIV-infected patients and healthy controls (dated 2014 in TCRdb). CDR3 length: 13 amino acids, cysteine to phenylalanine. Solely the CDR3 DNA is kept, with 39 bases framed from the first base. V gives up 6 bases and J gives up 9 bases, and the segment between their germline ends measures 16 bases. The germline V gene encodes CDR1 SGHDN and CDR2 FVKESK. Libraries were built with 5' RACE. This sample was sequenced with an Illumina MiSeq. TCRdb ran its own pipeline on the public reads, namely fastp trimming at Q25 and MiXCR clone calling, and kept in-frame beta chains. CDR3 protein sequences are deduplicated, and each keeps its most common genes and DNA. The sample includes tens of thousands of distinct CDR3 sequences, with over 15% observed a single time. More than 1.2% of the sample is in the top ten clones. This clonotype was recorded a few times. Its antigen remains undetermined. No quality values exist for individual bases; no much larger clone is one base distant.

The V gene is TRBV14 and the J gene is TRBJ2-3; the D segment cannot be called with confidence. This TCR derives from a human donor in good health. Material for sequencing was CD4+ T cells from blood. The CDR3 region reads CASSGVFLETQYF. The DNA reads TGTGCCAGCAGTGGGGTATTTTTGGAAACGCAGTATTTT.